Listed here are 21 T cell receptor beta chains from one sample, sequenced in a study of blood T cells in healthy people across ages. Next came a second PCR, run for about 7 to 12 cycles, which used a sample-barcoded 5' primer along with a J-beta primer mix. TCRdb called the 5' RACE reads again in MiXCR, with one record for every CDR3 protein. The table records around 1,700,000 distinct CDR3 sequences, about 28% of them present only once. The specimen sequenced was blood. These receptors all stem from a woman in her twenties or thirties in good health.

On this clonotype: The junction and the germline gene differ at one end; a read error may be behind it. The chain carries TRBV29-1 and TRBJ2-7; maybe TRBD1 (5 bases). Looked up from germline, CDR1 is SQVTM and CDR2 is ANQGSEA. The CDR3 contains 11 residues. CDR3 sequence (DNA): TGCGGCGTTGAGTCAGGGTACGAGCAGTACTTC. Translating it yields CGVESGYEQYF.

The chain employs TRBV10-2 and TRBJ2-5; TRBD1 matches at 10 bases. This CDR3 region has 13 residues. The V gene's germline CDR1 is WSHSY and CDR2 SAAADI. J gave up 4 bases and V 7 bases, and 3 bases lay outside the gene matches. The CDR3 DNA is TGCGCCAGCAATGACAGGGGGCGAGAGACCCAGTACTTC. Translation gives CASNDRGRETQYF.

This clonotype was observed at least ten times. The chain employs TRBV12-3 or TRBV12-4 and TRBJ2-4, with TRBD1 matching over 7 bases. V lost 6 bases, J lost 13 bases, and 12 bases stayed unmatched. This CDR3 region has 13 residues. The CDR3 region has the DNA TGTGCCAGCAGGATGACAGGGCCCACGGGGCAGTACTTC. Translating gives CASRMTGPTGQYF.

In its sample, this clonotype was seen a few times. The J gene is TRBJ2-1, the V gene TRBV20-1, with D maybe TRBD2 (6 bases). The CDR3 sequence is 13 residues long. Deletions cut 2 bases from V and 5 bases from J, with 10 bases between. CDR1 and CDR2 (germline): DFQATT, SNEGSKA (reference sequence). Here the CDR3 reads CSARTTSNNEQFF. Here the CDR3 DNA reads TGCAGTGCTAGAACCACTAGCAACAATGAGCAGTTCTTC.

This clonotype was seen a few times. The V call is TRBV18, the J call TRBJ1-2; D is uncertain. This CDR3 has 13 residues. With 3 bases removed from V and 4 bases from J, the gap between germline ends came to 9 bases. Germline V lookup: CDR1 KGHSH, CDR2 LQKENI. For the CDR3, the DNA is TGTGCCAGCTCACCCGATCAGCTCTATGGCTACACCTTC. Protein: CASSPDQLYGYTF.

The chain is built from TRBV2 and TRBJ2-4; no clear D. Germline V gene sequence: CDR1 SNHLY, CDR2 FYNNEI. This CDR3 is built from 13 residues. V dropped 6 bases and J dropped 3 bases, with 9 bases sitting between them. CDR3 loop: CASRGRDKNIQYF. CDR3 DNA sequence: TGTGCCAGCAGGGGAAGGGACAAAAACATTCAGTACTTC.

This clonotype came up many times. The chain carries TRBV28 and TRBJ2-5; no clear D. Germline V gene sequence: CDR1 MDHEN, CDR2 SYDVKM. V was cut by 6 bases and J by 7 bases, with 9 bases left in between. The CDR3 runs to 11 residues. CDR3: CASRSRRTQYF. The CDR3 nucleotides are TGTGCCAGCAGATCAAGACGGACCCAGTACTTC.

This clonotype was seen more than once but under ten times. This sequence joins TRBV7-9 and TRBJ1-2; D is undetermined. V was trimmed by 1 base and J by 8 bases, leaving 11 bases between them. The CDR3 is 13 amino acids. The V gene's germline CDR1 is SEHNR and CDR2 FQNEAQ (reference sequence). The CDR3 loop reads CASSLEVVGGYTF. The DNA of the CDR3 is TGTGCCAGCAGCTTAGAAGTGGTCGGCGGCTACACCTTC.

The chain uses TRBV12-3 or TRBV12-4 and TRBJ2-7; the match to TRBD1 covers 9 bases. The CDR3 covers 17 residues. With V trimmed by 5 bases and J by 0 bases, 11 bases remained unmatched. The CDR3 region is CASSPGSGTGSSYEQYF. In DNA form, the CDR3 reads TGTGCCAGCAGTCCGGGGTCCGGGACAGGGAGCTCCTACGAGCAGTACTTC.

The V call is TRBV20-1, the J call TRBJ2-1; 11 nucleotides match TRBD2. The junction had 9 bases not matched to a gene; V was cut back by 2 bases and J by 0 bases. This CDR3 region has 18 residues. The germline gives CDR1 DFQATT, CDR2 SNEGSKA (reference sequence). DNA for the CDR3: TGCAGTGCTAGATCACTAGCGGGGGTTACTAGCTCCTACAATGAGCAGTTCTTC. It encodes CSARSLAGVTSSYNEQFF.

This clonotype was found many times. This sequence joins TRBV5-1 and TRBJ2-7, with TRBD1 matching 7 bases. Trimming at V came to 4 bases and at J to 3 bases, leaving 10 bases not matched to a gene. This CDR3 is built from 15 residues. Germline V CDR1 and CDR2: SGHRS, YFSETQ. The CDR3 DNA follows: TGCGCCAGCAGCCCCGTCCGAGGGGGCGGCTACGAGCAGTACTTC. Its translation: CASSPVRGGGYEQYF.

The J gene is TRBJ1-2, the V gene TRBV28, with 10 bases matching TRBD1. CDR1 and CDR2 from the germline V gene are MDHEN and SYDVKM. Trimming cost V 7 bases and J 6 bases; bases outside gene matches: 8. The length of the CDR3 is 14 residues. The CDR3 DNA is TGTGCCAGCACTAATCCGGGACAGGGGAATGGCTACACCTTC. This encodes CASTNPGQGNGYTF.

On this clonotype: This may stem from a read error, because a much larger clone lies one nucleotide away. The rearrangement uses TRBV10-3 and TRBJ1-2; D not certain. The CDR3 consists of 14 residues. V gave up 4 bases and J gave up 8 bases, with 17 bases separating them. The germline V gene has CDR1 ENHRY and CDR2 SYGVKD. The CDR3 here is CAISGSRGSYGYTF. The CDR3 nucleotides read TGTGCCATCAGTGGGTCGCGGGGAAGTTACGGCTACACCTTC.

The chain is built from TRBV6-2 or TRBV6-3 and TRBJ2-4; tentative D call: TRBD2 (5 bases). This CDR3 has 15 amino acids. The germline V gene encodes CDR1 MNHEY and CDR2 SVGEGT. The V end lost 6 bases, the J end lost 5 bases, and 17 bases lay between the germline ends. CDR3 in amino acids: CASRSGTRIENIQYF. The CDR3 DNA follows: TGTGCCAGCAGGTCTGGCACTAGGATCGAAAACATTCAGTACTTC.

This clonotype came up many times. The chain links TRBV4-1 to TRBJ2-3, with D tentatively TRBD2 (7 bases). Germline CDR1 and CDR2: MGHRA and YSYEKL. The CDR3 has 15 amino acids. Trimming shortened V by 5 bases and J by 5 bases, and 17 bases separated the two germline ends. The CDR3 reads CASSKGRGQEDTQYF. The DNA for the CDR3 is TGCGCCAGCAGCAAGGGGCGGGGGCAAGAAGATACGCAGTATTTT.

The V and J genes are TRBV29-1 and TRBJ1-5; D is undetermined. Deletions cut 4 bases from V and 1 base from J, with 11 bases between. The CDR3 loop spans 14 amino acids. The germline CDR1 and CDR2 sequences are SQVTM and ANQGSEA. The CDR3 spells CSVGEPSSNQPQHF. The CDR3 DNA is TGCAGCGTTGGGGAGCCCAGCAGCAATCAGCCCCAGCATTTT.

This clonotype was observed a handful of times. The V and J genes are TRBV28 and TRBJ2-7; D might be TRBD1 (5 bases). The CDR3 covers 13 residues. V shed 7 bases and J shed 5 bases, with 15 bases lying between them. Germline V gene data show CDR1 as MDHEN and CDR2 as SYDVKM. As DNA, the CDR3 is TGTGCCAGCACCCTGCCGGCAGGGAACGAGCAGTACTTC. The encoded protein is CASTLPAGNEQYF.

Remarks on this clonotype: At one end the junction does not follow the germline gene, possibly because of a read error. The J gene is TRBJ2-1, the V gene TRBV6-1; tentative D call: TRBD2 (5 bases). Germline loops: CDR1 MNHNS, CDR2 SASEGT. The CDR3 runs 17 residues. CDR3 loop: CTSSDYPSTGSYNEQFF. The CDR3, as DNA: TGTACCAGCAGTGACTACCCCTCTACGGGGTCCTACAATGAGCAGTTCTTC.

In this sample, this clonotype turned up many times. The chain carries TRBV6-6 and TRBJ2-5, with D perhaps matching TRBD2 (5 bases). In germline, CDR1 is MNHNY, CDR2 SVGAGI (reference sequence). CDR3 length: 14 residues. V shed 6 bases and J shed 2 bases, with 13 bases lying between them. This chain's CDR3 is CASRPGGTQETQYF. The CDR3, as DNA: TGTGCCAGCAGGCCTGGAGGCACTCAAGAGACCCAGTACTTC.

The J gene is TRBJ1-2, the V gene TRBV25-1; tentative D call: TRBD1 (5 bases). Per the germline V gene, CDR1 is MGHDK and CDR2 is SYGVNS. The V gene lost 1 base and the J gene lost 0 bases, with 30 bases spanning the gap. The CDR3 is 22 amino acids. The CDR3 sequence is CASSELSAIPAPGTGTNYGYTF. CDR3 nucleotide sequence: TGTGCCAGCAGTGAATTATCGGCGATCCCCGCCCCCGGGACGGGGACTAACTATGGCTACACCTTC.

The chain recombines TRBV7-2 with TRBJ2-3; 13 bases line up with TRBD2. The CDR3 contains 18 residues. V shed 1 base and J 2 bases; nucleotides not matched to a gene: 6. The germline V gene has CDR1 SGHTA and CDR2 FQGNSA. This CDR3 is CASSLVGLAGVTTDTQYF. The CDR3, as DNA: TGTGCCAGCAGCTTAGTAGGACTAGCGGGAGTAACCACAGATACGCAGTATTTT.